This T cell receptor (beta chain) was found in a study of blood T cell repertoires in COVID-19 (dated by TCRdb to the early 2020s). Some background on the complete study: Samples from collaborators originated in the United States, Italy and Spain and spanned both the acute and convalescent phases of COVID-19. The dataset comprised deeply sampled blood TCRbeta repertoires from subjects exposed to, actively infected with, or recovered from COVID-19. Where available, HLA class I and class II types were obtained from metadata supplied by the sample provider rather than from assay-based typing. A freely available public database, intended as a resource for researchers studying the immune response to SARS-CoV-2, is where the repertoires were released. The material from the prospective study consisted of cDNA or gDNA derived from T cells, B-cell-depleted T cells, or PBMCs. Sample metadata almost always included a de-identified subject ID, COVID-19 status, age in years and sex. Samples came from the ongoing ImmuneRACE study (first 160 participants) plus 1,254 subjects from 6 global collaborators.

CDR1 and CDR2 are read off the germline V gene (reference sequence) as SGHKS and YYEKEE. Measured from the cysteine to the phenylalanine, the CDR3 is 18 residues long. The kept DNA is CDR3 alone, 54 bases in frame from the first base. V loses 4 bases at its end and J loses 2 bases; junction bases beyond the gene matches: 11. TCRbeta CDR3 regions were amplified from genomic DNA using the immunoSEQ Assay, a bias-controlled multiplex PCR. Per the authors' processing: Within the assay, amplification of reference gene primers was used to estimate how many nucleated cells each sample contained. To quantify the absolute abundance of each unique TCRbeta CDR3 rearrangement, sequence reads were collapsed and filtered. For each sample, productive Simpson clonality was calculated by taking the square root of Simpson's diversity index across productive rearrangements. TCRdb obtained this table from immuneACCESS and retained in-frame rearrangements with V and J assigned. These tables miss some clones; where compared with another copy, unresolved V genes account for less than half of the shortfall, and the remainder is unexplained. The V and J calls and clone size were taken over from that table, and D and trimming were inferred from the DNA. A total of around 150,000 clones appear in this sample, 84% of them only once. The top ten clonotypes cover about 2% of the sample.

Whole blood was collected in K2EDTA tubes by collaborating institutions according to the institutions' own protocols. Collaborator samples were shipped for TCRbeta analysis as frozen whole blood, isolated PBMCs, or DNA extracted from either sample type. This clone appeared once. The antigen it recognizes is unknown. It has no much larger one-base neighbor in the sample; base qualities were not kept. Paper-wide results and their limitations: The amount of clinical and demographic metadata varied by source and participant and was provided uncurated.

The rearranged segments are TRBV5-5 and TRBJ1-5, with TRBD1 matching 11 junction bases. The sequenced sample was peripheral blood. The receptor was isolated from a man in his sixties or seventies with acute or convalescent COVID-19. For the CDR3, the sequence is CASSPGTGGGTGNQPQHF. The sequence in DNA is TGTGCCAGCAGCCCCGGGACAGGGGGTGGTACGGGCAATCAGCCCCAGCATTTT.